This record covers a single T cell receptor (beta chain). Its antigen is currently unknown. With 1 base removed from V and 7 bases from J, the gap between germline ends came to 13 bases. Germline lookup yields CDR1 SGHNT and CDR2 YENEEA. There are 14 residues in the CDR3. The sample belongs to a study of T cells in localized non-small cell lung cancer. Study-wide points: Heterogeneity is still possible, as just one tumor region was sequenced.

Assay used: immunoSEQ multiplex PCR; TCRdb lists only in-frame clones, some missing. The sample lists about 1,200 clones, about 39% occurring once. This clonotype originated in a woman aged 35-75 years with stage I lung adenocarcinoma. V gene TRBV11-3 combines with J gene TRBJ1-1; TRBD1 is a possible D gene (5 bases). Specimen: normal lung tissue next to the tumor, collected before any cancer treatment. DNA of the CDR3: TGTGCCAGCAGCTTAGTGGTCAGGGATGGTGAAGCTTTCTTT. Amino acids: CASSLVVRDGEAFF.